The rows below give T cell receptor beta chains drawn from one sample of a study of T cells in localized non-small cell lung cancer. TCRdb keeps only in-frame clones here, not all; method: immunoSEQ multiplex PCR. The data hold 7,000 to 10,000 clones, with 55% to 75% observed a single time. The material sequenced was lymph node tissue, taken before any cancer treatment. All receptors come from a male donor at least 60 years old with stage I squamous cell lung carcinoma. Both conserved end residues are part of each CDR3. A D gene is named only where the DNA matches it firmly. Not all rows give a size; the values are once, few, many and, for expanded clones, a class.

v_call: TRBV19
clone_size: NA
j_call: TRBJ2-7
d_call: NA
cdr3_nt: TGTGCCAGTAGTATTAACCCCCCCCCGGTCCCCTACGAGCAGTACTTC
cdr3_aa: CASSINPPPVPYEQYF

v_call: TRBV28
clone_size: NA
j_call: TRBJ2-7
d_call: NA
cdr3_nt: TGTGCCAGCAGACTGGGACTCCGGAGGGCCTACGAGCAGTACTTC
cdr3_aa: CASRLGLRRAYEQYF

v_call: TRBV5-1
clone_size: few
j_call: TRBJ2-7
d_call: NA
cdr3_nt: TGCGCCAGTCGATTATACAGGGTGAGGGGCTACGAGCAGTACTTC
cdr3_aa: CASRLYRVRGYEQYF

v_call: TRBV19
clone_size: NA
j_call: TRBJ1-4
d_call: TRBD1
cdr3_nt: TGTGCCAGTAGTCCCAGGGACAGGGGGCTAGGAGAAAAACTGTTTTTT
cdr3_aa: CASSPRDRGLGEKLFF

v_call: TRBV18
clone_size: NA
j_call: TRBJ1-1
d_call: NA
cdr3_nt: TGTGCCAGCTCACCATCCGGGTATGGGGCTGAAGCTTTCTTT
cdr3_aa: CASSPSGYGAEAFF

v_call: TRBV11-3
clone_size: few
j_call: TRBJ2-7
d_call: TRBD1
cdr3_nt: TGTGCCAGCAGCGGGGGGACAGGGGGCTACGAGCAGTACTTC
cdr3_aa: CASSGGTGGYEQYF

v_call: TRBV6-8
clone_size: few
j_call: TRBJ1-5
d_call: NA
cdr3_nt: TGTGCCAGCCCCAGGGAGGGGACGGAGAAAGTGCCCCAGCATTTT
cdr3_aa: CASPREGTEKVPQHF

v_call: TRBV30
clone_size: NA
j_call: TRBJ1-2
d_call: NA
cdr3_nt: TGTGCCTGGAAGTTTGGACAGATTGGTGGCTACACCTTC
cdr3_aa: CAWKFGQIGGYTF

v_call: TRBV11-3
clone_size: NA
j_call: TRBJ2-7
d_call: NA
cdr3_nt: TGTGCCAGCAGCTTGCTCATAGCGGCTTATTCCTACGAGCAGTACTTC
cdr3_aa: CASSLLIAAYSYEQYF

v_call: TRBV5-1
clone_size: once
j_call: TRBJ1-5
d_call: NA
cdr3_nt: TGCGCCAGCAGCTTGACAGGTGATAGCAATCAGCCCCAGCATTTT
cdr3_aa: CASSLTGDSNQPQHF

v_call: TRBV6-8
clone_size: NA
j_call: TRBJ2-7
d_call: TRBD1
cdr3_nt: TGTGCCAGCAGTCCGGACAGGGTTGGGGGGAAGCACTTC
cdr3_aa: CASSPDRVGGKHF

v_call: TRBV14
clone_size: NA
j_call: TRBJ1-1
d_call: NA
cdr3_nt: TGTGCCAGCAGCCAAGGCTGGGGAAACACTGAAGCTTTCTTT
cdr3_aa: CASSQGWGNTEAFF

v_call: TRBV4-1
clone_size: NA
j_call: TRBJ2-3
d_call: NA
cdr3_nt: TGCGCCAGTGGAGGGCCGGGCACAGATACGCAGTATTTT
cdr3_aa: CASGGPGTDTQYF

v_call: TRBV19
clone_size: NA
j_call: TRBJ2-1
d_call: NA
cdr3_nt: TGTGCCAGTGGGGAGGTCAACTCCTACAATGAGCAGTTCTTC
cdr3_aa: CASGEVNSYNEQFF

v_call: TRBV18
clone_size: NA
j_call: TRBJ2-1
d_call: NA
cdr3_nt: TGTGCCAGCTCACCACCCAATCTAGAGGGTGAGCAGTTCTTC
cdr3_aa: CASSPPNLEGEQFF

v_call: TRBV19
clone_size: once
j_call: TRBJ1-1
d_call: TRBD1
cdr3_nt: TGTGCCAGTAGTCCGCAGACAGGGGGCTTTGAAGCTTTCTTT
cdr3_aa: CASSPQTGGFEAFF

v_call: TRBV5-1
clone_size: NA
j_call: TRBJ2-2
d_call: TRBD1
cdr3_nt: TGCGCCAGCAGCTTGCCGGGACAGCGCACCGGGGAGCTGTTTTTT
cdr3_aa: CASSLPGQRTGELFF

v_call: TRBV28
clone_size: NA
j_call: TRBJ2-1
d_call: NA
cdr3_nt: TGTGCCAGCAGTTTACTTTCCGGAGGTGAACAGTTCTTC
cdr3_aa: CASSLLSGGEQFF

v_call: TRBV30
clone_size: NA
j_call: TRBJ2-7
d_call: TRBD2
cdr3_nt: TGTGCCTGGAGCCTCTTCCTCCGGGCGGGAGGGCCTCTAGAGCAGTACTTC
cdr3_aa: CAWSLFLRAGGPLEQYF

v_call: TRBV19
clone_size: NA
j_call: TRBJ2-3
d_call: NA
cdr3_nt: TGTGCCTCCCGGGTAGGGGTCCTCACAGATACGCAGTATTTT
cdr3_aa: CASRVGVLTDTQYF

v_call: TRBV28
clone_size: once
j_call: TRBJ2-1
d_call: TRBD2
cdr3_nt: TGTGCCAGCAGCCCAGTAGCGGGGGGCTCCTACAATGAGCAGTTCTTC
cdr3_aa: CASSPVAGGSYNEQFF

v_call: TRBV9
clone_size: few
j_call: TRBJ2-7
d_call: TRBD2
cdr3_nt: TGTGCCAGCACTGCGGGAGCGTACGAGCAGTACTTC
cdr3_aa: CASTAGAYEQYF

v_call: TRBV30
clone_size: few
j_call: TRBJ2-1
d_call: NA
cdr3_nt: TGTGCCTGGAAACCATCGGGGAGGAATGAGCAGTTCTTC
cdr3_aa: CAWKPSGRNEQFF

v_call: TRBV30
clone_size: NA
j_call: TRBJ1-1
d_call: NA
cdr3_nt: TGTGCCTGGTCCCTCGTTCTGGGTGCCACTGAAGCTTTCTTT
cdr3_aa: CAWSLVLGATEAFF

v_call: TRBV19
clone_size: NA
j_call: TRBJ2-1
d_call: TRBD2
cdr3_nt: TGTGCCAGTAGGTCGGGGGGTCCCTACAATGAGCAGTTCTTC
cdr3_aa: CASRSGGPYNEQFF

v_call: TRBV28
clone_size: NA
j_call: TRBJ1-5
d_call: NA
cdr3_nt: TGTACCAGCAGTTTGGATACGGCCAGCAATCAGCCCCAGCATTTT
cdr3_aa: CTSSLDTASNQPQHF

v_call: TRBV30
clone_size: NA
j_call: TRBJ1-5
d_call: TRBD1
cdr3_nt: TGTGCCTGGAGTGGAGGGGGCGGACAGCCCCAGCATTTT
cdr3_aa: CAWSGGGGQPQHF

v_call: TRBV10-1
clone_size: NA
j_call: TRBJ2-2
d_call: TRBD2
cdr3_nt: TGCGCCAGCAGTGACAGCGGGAGGGCCGACACCGGGGAGCTGTTTTTT
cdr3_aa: CASSDSGRADTGELFF

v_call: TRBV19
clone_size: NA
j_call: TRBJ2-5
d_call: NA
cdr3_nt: TGTGCCAGTAGGAGCGGTGAGACCCAGTACTTC
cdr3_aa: CASRSGETQYF

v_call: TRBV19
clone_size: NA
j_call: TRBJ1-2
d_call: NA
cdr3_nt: TGTGCCAGTAGTATAGTTCTCTTGGAGAACTATGGCTACACCTTC
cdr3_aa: CASSIVLLENYGYTF

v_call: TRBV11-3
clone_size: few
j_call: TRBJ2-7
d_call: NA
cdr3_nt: TGTGCCAGCAGCTTAGTTATCGGAGCCTCCTACGAGCAGTACTTC
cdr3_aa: CASSLVIGASYEQYF

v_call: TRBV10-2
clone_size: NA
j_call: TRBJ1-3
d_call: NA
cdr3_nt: TGCGCCAGCCGGTCGGACCCTGGAAACACCATATATTTT
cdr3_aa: CASRSDPGNTIYF

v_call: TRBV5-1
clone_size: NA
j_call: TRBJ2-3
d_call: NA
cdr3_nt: TGCGCCAGCAGCTTGCGCGCGGACACAGATACGCAGTATTTT
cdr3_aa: CASSLRADTDTQYF

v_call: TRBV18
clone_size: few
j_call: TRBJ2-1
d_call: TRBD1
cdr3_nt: TGTGCCAGCTCACCACTAACAGGGGGCAGGGATGAGCAGTTCTTC
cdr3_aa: CASSPLTGGRDEQFF

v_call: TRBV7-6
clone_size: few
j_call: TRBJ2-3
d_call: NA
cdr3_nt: TGTGCCAGCAGCTTGAATTGGGGTGACACAGATACGCAGTATTTT
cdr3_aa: CASSLNWGDTDTQYF

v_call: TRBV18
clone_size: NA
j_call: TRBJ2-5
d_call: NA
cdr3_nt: TGTGCCAGCTCACCACGAAGTGAGGGGACCCAGTACTTC
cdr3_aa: CASSPRSEGTQYF

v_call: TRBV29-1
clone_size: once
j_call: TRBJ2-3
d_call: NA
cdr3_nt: TGCAGCGTTGATTTTAAGGGGGAGGCCGCAGATACGCAGTATTTT
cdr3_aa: CSVDFKGEAADTQYF

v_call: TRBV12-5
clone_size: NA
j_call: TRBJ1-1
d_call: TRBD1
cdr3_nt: TGTGCTAGTCATAAGGGGGCGAACACTGAAGCTTTCTTT
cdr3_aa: CASHKGANTEAFF

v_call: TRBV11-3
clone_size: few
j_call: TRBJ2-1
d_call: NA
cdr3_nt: TGTGCCAGCAGCTCAGGGGGACTAGAGAGGACTGAGCAGTTCTTC
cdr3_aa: CASSSGGLERTEQFF

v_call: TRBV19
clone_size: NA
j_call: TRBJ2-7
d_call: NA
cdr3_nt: TGTGCCAGTAGTCGGGACGGAGGCTCCTACGAGCAGTACTTC
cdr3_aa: CASSRDGGSYEQYF

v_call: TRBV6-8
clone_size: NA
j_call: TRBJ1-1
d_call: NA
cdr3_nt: TGTGCCAGCAAATTGACAGAAAACACTGAAGCTTTCTTT
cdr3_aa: CASKLTENTEAFF

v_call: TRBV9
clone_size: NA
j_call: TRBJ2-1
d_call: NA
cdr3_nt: TGTGCCAGCAGCCCAGACGGACGGAGCTCCTACAATGAGCAGTTCTTC
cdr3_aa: CASSPDGRSSYNEQFF

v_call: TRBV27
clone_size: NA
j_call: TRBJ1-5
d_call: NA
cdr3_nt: TGTGCCAGCAGTTCCAACCCTCTCACAGGGAATCAGCCCCAGCATTTT
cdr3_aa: CASSSNPLTGNQPQHF

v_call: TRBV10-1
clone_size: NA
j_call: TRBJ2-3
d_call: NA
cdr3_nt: TGCGCCAGCAGTGAGTCGACCGATACGCAGTATTTT
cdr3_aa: CASSESTDTQYF